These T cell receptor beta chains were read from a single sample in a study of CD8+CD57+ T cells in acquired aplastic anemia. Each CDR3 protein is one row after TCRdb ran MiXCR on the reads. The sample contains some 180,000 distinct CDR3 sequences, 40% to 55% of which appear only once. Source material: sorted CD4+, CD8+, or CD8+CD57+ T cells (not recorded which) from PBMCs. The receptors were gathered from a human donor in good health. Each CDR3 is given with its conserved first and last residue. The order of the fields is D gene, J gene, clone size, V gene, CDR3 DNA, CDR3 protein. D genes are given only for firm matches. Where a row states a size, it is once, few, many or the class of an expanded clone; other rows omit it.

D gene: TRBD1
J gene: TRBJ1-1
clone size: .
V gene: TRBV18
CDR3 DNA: TGTGCCAGCTCGCAACAGGGGTTAGATACTGAAGCTTTCTTT
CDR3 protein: CASSQQGLDTEAFF

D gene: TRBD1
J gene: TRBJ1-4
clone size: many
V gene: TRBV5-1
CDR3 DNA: TGCGCCAGCAGCTCGGGACAGAATCGTGAAAAACTGTTTTTT
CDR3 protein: CASSSGQNREKLFF

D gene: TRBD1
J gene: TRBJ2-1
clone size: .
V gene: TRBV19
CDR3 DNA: TGTGCCAGTAAGAGGGGGACAGGGGTTTACAATGAGCAGTTCTTC
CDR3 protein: CASKRGTGVYNEQFF

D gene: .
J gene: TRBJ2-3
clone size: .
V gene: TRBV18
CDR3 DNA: TGTGCCAGCTCACCACCGGTTGAGTATGTCAATACGCAGTATTTT
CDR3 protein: CASSPPVEYVNTQYF

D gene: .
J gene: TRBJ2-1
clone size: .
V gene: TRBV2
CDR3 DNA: TGTGCCAGCAGTGCTATAGGGGAGCAGTTCTTC
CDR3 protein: CASSAIGEQFF

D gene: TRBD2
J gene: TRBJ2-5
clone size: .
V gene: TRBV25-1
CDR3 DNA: TGTGCCAGCAGCGAATGGACTAGGGCGTCGTGGGAGACCCAGTACTTC
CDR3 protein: CASSEWTRASWETQYF

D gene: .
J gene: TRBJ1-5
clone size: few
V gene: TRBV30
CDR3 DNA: TGTGCCTGGAGTGTTAACAATCAGCCCCAGCATTTT
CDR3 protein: CAWSVNNQPQHF

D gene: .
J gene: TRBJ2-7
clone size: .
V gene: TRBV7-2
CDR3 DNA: TGTGCCAGCAGCTTAACGCCTACCTACGAGCAGTACTTC
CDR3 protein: CASSLTPTYEQYF

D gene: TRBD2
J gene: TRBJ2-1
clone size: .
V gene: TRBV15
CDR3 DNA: TGTGCCACCAGCAGAGGCGGGAGGTCCTACAATGAGCAGTTCTTC
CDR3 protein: CATSRGGRSYNEQFF

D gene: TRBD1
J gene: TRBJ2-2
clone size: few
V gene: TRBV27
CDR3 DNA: TGTGCCAGCAGTTCCGCGACAGGGGGGAACGGCGGGGAGCTGTTTTTT
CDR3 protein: CASSSATGGNGGELFF

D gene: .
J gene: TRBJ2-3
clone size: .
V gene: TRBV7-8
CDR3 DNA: TGTGCCAGCAGCCTAGCCCTGGGATTCACAGATACGCAGTATTTT
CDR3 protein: CASSLALGFTDTQYF

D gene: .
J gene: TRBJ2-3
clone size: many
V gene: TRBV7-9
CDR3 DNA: TGTGCCAGCGGGGTGGCCCGACCTAGCACAGATACGCAGTATTTT
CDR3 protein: CASGVARPSTDTQYF

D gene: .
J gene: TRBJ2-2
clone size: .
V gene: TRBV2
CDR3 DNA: TGTGCCAGCGTATTCGGGACAATTACCGGGGAGCTGTTTTTT
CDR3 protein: CASVFGTITGELFF

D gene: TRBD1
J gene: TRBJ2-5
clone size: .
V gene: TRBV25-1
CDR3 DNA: TGTGCCAGCAGTGTTACCCGGGACAGGGAGACCCAGTGCTTC
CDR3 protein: CASSVTRDRETQCF

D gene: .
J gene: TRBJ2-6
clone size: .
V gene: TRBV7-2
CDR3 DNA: TGTGCCGAAAAGACAGACTCTGGGGCCAACGTCCTGACTTTC
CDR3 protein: CAEKTDSGANVLTF

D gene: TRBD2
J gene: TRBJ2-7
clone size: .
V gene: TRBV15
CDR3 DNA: TGTGCCACCAGCAGAGATTTGGCGCGCGGGAGCAACGAGCAGTACTTC
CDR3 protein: CATSRDLARGSNEQYF

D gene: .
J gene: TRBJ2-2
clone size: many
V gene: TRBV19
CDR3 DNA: TGTGCCAGTAGTACAGCGGGTGGGTCCGGGGAGCTGTTTTTT
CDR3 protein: CASSTAGGSGELFF

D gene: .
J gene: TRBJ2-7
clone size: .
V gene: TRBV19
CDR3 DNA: TGTGCCAGTAGTATCCAGGAGGGTTTCGTCGAGCAGTACTTC
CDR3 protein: CASSIQEGFVEQYF

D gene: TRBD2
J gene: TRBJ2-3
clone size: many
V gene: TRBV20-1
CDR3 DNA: TGCAGTGCACCGACTAGCGGGAGAACAGATACGCAGTATTTT
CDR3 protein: CSAPTSGRTDTQYF

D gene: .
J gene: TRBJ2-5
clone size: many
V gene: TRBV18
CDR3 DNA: TGTGCCAGCTCAGCACAGGGTTTGGAGACCCAGTACTTC
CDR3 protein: CASSAQGLETQYF

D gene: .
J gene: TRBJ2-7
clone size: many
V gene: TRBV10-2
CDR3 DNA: TGCGCCAGCAGTGAGGGCAGGGCTTCCTACGAGCAGTACTTC
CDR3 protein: CASSEGRASYEQYF

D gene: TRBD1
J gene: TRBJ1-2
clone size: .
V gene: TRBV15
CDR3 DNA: TGTGCCACCAGCAGAAACCGGGACAGCGATGGCTACACCTTC
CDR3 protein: CATSRNRDSDGYTF

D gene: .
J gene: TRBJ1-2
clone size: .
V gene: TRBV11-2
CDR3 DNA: TGTGTCAGCAGCTTTGAGATCCCAGGTGTAGCTAACTATGGCTACACCTTC
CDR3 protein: CVSSFEIPGVANYGYTF

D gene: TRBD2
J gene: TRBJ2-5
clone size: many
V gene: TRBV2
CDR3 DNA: TGTGCCAGCATAACTAGCGGGTCTTACCAAGAGACCCAGTACTTC
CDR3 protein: CASITSGSYQETQYF

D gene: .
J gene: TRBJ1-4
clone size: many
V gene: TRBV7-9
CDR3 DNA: TGTGCCAGCAGCTTAGGTGTCGGAGAAAAAGAAAAACTGTTTTTT
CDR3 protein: CASSLGVGEKEKLFF

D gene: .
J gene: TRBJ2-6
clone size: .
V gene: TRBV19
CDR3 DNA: TGTGCCAGTAGTTCTGAACAGGCCCTTGGGGCCAACGTCCTGACTTTC
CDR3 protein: CASSSEQALGANVLTF

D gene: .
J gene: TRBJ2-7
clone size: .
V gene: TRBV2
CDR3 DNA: TGTGCCAGCAGAAATCAGGGAACCTACGAGCGGTACTTC
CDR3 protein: CASRNQGTYERYF

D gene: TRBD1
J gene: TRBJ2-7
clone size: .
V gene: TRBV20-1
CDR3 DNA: TGCAGTGCCCCCGGTCGACAGGGGGCGTACGAGCAGTACTTC
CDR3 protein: CSAPGRQGAYEQYF

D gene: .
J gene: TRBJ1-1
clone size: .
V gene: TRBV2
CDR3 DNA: TGTGCCAGCAGCCAAGGGGCAGGGGTTACGAACACTGAAGCTTTCTTT
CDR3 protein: CASSQGAGVTNTEAFF

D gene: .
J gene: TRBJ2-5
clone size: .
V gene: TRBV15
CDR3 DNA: TGTGCCACCAGCCCCGATCAGGGGAGGGAGACCCAGTACTTC
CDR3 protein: CATSPDQGRETQYF

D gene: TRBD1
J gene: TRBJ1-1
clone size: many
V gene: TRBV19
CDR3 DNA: TGTGCCAGTAATGCGGGACAGGGGTTGAACACTGAAGCTTTCTTT
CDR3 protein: CASNAGQGLNTEAFF

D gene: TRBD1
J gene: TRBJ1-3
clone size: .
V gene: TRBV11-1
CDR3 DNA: TGTGCCAGCAGCCCAGGGACAGGGACCTCTGGAAACACCATATATTTT
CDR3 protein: CASSPGTGTSGNTIYF

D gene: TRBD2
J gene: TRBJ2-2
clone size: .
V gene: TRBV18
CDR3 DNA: TGTGCCAGCTCACCACGGGCGGGAGTTGGAACCGGGGAGCTGTTTTTT
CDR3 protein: CASSPRAGVGTGELFF

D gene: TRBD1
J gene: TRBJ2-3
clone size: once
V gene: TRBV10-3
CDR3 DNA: TGTGCCATCGAGACAGGGAGCCGGGGCACAGATACGCAGTATTTT
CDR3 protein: CAIETGSRGTDTQYF

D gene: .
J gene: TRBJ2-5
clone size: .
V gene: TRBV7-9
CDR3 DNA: TGTGCCAGCAGCCCGGACAGGACCCAGTACTTC
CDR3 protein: CASSPDRTQYF

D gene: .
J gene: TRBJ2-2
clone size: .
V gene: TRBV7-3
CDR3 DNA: TGTGCCAGCAGCCAAGGGATTACCGGGGAGCTGTTTTTT
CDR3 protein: CASSQGITGELFF

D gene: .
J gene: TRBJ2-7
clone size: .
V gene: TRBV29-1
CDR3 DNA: TGCAGCGTTGTAACAGGGAGCTCCTACGAGCAGTACTTC
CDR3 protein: CSVVTGSSYEQYF

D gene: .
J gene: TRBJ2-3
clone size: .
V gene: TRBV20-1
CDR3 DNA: TGCAGTGCTAGATCTGAGGGGGGGCGTGTAGATACGCAGTATTTT
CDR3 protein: CSARSEGGRVDTQYF

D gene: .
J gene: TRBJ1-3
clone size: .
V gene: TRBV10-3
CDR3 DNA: TGTGCCATCAAGGCAGTCACTGGAAACACCATATATTTT
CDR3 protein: CAIKAVTGNTIYF

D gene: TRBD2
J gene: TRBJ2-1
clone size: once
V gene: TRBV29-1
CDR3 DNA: TGCAGCGTTGGTCTAGCGGGAGGGGTCAATGAGCAGTTCTTC
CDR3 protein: CSVGLAGGVNEQFF

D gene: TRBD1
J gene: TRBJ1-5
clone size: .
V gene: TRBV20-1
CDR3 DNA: TGCAGTGCTACATCGACAGGGGACCATCAGCTCCAGCATTTT
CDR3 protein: CSATSTGDHQLQHF

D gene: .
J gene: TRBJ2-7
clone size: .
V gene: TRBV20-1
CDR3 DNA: TGCAGTGCTAGAGATCTCGAAGGGTCTGCCTACGAGCAGTACTTC
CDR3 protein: CSARDLEGSAYEQYF

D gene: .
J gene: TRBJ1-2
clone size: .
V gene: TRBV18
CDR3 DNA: TGTGCCAGCTCACCAGGAGAAGGGTTTATGCGGGGCTACACCTTC
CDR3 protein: CASSPGEGFMRGYTF

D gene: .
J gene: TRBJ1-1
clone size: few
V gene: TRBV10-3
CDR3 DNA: TGTGCCATCAGGGAAACGACAGGAAAGACTGAAGCTTTCTTT
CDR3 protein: CAIRETTGKTEAFF

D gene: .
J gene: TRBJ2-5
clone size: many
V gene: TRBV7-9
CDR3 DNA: TGTGCCAGCAGCTTATTAGGGGCCCAGTACTTC
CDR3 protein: CASSLLGAQYF

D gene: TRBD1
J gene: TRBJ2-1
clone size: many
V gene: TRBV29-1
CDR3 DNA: TGCGGCGTTGTTCACAGGGGGACCTACAATGAGCAGTTCTTC
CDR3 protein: CGVVHRGTYNEQFF

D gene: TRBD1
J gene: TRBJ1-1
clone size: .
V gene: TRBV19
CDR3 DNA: TGTGCCAGTAGTATCGGGACAGGGATGACTGAAGCTTTCTTT
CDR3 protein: CASSIGTGMTEAFF

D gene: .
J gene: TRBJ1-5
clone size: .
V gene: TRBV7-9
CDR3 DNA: TGTGCCAGCAGCTTAGGGGGTGAGCCCCAGCATTTT
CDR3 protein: CASSLGGEPQHF

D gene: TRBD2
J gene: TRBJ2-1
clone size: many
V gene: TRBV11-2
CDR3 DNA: TGTGCCAGCAGCCGACGGACTAGCGGGAGGAGGTACAATGAGCAGTTCTTC
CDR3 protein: CASSRRTSGRRYNEQFF

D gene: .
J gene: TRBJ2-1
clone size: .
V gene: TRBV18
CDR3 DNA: TGTGCCAGCTCATTTAGGACCGGGGACAATGAGCAGTTCTTC
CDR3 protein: CASSFRTGDNEQFF

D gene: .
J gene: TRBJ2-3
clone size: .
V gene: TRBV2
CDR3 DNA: TGTACCAGCAGTGGCGGGGCTAGCGTTAGCACAGATACGCAGTATTTT
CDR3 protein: CTSSGGASVSTDTQYF

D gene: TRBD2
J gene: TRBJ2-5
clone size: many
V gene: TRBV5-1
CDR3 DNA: TGCGCCAGCAGCAAGGGACTAGCGGGAGAAGAGACCCAGTACTTC
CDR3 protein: CASSKGLAGEETQYF